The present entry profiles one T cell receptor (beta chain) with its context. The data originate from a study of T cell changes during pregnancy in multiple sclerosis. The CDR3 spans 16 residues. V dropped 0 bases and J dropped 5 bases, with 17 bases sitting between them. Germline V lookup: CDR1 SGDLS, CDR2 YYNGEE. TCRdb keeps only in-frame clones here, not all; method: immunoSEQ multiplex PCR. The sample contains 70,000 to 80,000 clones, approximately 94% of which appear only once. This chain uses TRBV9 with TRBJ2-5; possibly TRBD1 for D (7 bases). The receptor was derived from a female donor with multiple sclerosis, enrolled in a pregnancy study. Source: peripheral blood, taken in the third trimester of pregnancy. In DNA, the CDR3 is TGTGCCAGCAGCGTAGCCTTCGGACAGGCGGGGGAGACCCAGTACTTC. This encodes CASSVAFGQAGETQYF.